This entry features one TCR beta chain sequence. Its specificity is not known. Amplification used 60 Vbeta primers and 13 Jbeta primers. Assay used: immunoSEQ multiplex PCR; TCRdb lists only in-frame clones, some missing. The sample has roughly 150,000 clones, over 70% seen once. CDR3 length equals 15 residues. The germline V gene has CDR1 SQVTM and CDR2 ANQGSEA. The ends were cut back, 7 bases at V and 0 bases at J, with 15 bases in the middle. The data belong to a study of cytomegalovirus exposure and HLA in healthy donors. Whole-study results and caveats: Sequencing artifact likely explains a cluster of highly shared sequence variants. The classifier was said to identify cytomegalovirus status with high specificity and sensitivity.

The receptor's source is a man in his forties or fifties in good health and CMV-seropositive. The V call is TRBV29-1, the J call TRBJ1-4, with a weak D call TRBD1 (6 bases). Sequences were obtained from PBMCs. CDR3 protein: CSAQGMSATNEKLFF. DNA for the CDR3: TGCAGCGCCCAGGGGATGTCCGCAACTAATGAAAAACTGTTTTTT.